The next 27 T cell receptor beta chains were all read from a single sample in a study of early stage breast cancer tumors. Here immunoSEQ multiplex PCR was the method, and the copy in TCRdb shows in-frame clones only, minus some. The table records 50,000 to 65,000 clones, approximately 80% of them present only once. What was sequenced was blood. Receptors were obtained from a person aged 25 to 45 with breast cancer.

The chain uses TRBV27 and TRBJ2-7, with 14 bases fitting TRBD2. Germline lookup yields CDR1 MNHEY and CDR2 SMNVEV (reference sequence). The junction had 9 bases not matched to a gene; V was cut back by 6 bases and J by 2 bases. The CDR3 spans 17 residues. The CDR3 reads CASSRGLAGGIPYEQYF. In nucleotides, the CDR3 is TGTGCCAGCAGCAGAGGACTAGCGGGAGGCATCCCCTACGAGCAGTACTTC.

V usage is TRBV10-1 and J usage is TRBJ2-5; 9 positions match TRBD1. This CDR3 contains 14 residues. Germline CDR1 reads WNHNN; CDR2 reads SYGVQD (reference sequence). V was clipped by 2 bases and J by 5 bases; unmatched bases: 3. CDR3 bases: TGCGCCAGCAGTGAGGACAGGGGGTTGGAGACCCAGTACTTC. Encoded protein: CASSEDRGLETQYF.

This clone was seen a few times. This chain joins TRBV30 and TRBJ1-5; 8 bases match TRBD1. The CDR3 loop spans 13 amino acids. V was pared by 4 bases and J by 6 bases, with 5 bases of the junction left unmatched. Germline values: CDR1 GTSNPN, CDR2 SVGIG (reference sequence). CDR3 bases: TGTGCCTGGACAGGGGGCGGGGGTCAGCCCCAGCATTTT. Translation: CAWTGGGGQPQHF.

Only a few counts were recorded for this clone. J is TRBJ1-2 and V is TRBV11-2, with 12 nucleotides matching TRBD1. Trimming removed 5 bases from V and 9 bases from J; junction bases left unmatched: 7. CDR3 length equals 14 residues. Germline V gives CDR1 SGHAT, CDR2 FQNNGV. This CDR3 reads CASSQTGTGGRYTF. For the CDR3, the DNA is TGTGCCAGCAGCCAGACCGGGACAGGGGGCCGCTACACCTTC.

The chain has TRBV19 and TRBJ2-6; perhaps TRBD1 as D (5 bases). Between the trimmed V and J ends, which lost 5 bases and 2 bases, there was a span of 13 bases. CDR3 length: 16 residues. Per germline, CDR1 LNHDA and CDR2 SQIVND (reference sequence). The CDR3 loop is CASSSAAGTGANVLTF. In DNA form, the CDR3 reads TGTGCCAGTAGTTCGGCAGCAGGGACTGGGGCCAACGTCCTGACTTTC.

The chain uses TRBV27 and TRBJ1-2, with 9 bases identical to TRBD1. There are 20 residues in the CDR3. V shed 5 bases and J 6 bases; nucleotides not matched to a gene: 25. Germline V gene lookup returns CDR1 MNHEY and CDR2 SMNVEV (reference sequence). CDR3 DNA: TGTGCCAGCAGTCCTAGCCTCGTCCCCGGGACAGGGTACTACTTGAATGGCTACACCTTC. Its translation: CASSPSLVPGTGYYLNGYTF.

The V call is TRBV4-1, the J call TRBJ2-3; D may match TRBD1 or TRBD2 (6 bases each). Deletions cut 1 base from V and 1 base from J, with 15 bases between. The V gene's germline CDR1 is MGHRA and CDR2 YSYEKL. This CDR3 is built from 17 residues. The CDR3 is CASSQGLRGPRTDTQYF. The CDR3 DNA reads TGCGCCAGCAGCCAAGGCCTCCGGGGGCCCCGCACAGATACGCAGTATTTT.

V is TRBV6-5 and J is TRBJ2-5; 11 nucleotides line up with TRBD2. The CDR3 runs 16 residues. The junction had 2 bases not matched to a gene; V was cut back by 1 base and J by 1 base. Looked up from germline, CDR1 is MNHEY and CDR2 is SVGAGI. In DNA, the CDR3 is TGTGCCAGCAGTTACTTAGCGGGAGGGCCCCAAGAGACCCAGTACTTC. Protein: CASSYLAGGPQETQYF.

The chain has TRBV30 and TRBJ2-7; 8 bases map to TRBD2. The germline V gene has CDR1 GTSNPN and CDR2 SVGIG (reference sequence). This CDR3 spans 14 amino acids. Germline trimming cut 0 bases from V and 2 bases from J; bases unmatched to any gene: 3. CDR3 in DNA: TGTGCCTGGAGTGTTGGCGGGAGGACCTACGAGCAGTACTTC. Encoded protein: CAWSVGGRTYEQYF.

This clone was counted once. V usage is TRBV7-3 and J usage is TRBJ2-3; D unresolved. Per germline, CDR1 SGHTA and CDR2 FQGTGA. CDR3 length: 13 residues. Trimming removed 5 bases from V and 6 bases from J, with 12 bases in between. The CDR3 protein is CASSTELLDTQYF. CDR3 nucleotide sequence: TGTGCCAGCAGCACCGAGCTTCTGGATACGCAGTATTTT. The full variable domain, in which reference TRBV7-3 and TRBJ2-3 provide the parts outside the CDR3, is GAGVSQTPSNKVTEKGKYVELRCDPISGHTALYWYRQSLGQGPEFLIYFQGTGAADDSGLPNDRFFAVRPEGSVSTLKIQRTERGDSAVYLCASSTELLDTQYFGPGTRLTVL.

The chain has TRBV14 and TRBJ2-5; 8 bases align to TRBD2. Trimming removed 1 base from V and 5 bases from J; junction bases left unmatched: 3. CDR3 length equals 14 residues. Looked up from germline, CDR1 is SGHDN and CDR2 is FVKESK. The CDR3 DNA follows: TGTGCCAGCAGCCAAGGAGCGGGGGCGGAGACCCAGTACTTC. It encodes CASSQGAGAETQYF.

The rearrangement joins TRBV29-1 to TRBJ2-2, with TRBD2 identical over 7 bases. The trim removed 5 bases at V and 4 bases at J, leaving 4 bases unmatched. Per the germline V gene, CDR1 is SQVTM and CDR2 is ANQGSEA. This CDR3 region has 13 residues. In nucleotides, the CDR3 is TGCAGCGTTTTTTCGGGAGGCACCGGGGAGCTGTTTTTT. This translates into CSVFSGGTGELFF.

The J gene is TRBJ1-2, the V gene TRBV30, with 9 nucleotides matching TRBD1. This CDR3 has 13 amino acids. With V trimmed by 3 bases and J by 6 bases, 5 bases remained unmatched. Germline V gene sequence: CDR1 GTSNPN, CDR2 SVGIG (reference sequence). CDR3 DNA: TGTGCCTGGAGATCACAGGGGGCCGATGGCTACACCTTC. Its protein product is CAWRSQGADGYTF. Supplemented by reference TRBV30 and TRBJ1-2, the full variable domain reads SQTIHQWPATLVQPVGSPLSLECTVEGTSNPNLYWYRQAAGRGLQLLFYSVGIGQISSEVPQNLSASRPQDRQFILSSKKLLLSDSGFYLCAWRSQGADGYTFGSGTRLTVV.

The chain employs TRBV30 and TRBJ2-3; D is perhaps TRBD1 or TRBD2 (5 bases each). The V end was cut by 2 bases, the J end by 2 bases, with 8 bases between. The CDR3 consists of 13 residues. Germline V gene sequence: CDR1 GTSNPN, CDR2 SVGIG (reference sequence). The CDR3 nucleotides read TGTGCCTGGAGTCTGGGGACCACAGATACGCAGTATTTT. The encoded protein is CAWSLGTTDTQYF.

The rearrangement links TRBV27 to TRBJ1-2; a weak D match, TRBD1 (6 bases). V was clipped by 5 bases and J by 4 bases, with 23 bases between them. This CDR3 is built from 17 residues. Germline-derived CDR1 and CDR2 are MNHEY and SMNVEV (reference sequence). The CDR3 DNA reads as TGTGCCAGCAGTCCGGACAGAAGTCTGACCCTAGGCTATGGCTACACCTTC. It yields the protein CASSPDRSLTLGYGYTF.

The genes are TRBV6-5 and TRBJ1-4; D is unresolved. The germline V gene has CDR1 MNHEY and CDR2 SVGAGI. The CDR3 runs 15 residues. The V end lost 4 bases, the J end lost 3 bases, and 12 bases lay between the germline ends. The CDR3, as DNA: TGTGCCAGCAGTTTGAGTCCGGGCCCTAATGAAAAACTGTTTTTT. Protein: CASSLSPGPNEKLFF.

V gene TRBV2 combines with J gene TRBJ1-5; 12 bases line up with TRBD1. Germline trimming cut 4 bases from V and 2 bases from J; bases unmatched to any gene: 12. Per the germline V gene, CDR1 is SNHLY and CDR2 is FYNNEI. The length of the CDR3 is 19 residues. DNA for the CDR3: TGTGCCAGCAGTGTGGCAGGGGACAGGGGGCAGTACGGCAATCAGCCCCAGCATTTT. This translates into CASSVAGDRGQYGNQPQHF.

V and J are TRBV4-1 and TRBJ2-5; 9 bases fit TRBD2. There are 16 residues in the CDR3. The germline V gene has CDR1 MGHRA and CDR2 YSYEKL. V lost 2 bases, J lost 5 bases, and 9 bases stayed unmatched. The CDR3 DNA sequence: TGCGCCAGCAGCCAATGGGCTAGCGGGGAGGGGGAGACCCAGTACTTC. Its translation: CASSQWASGEGETQYF.

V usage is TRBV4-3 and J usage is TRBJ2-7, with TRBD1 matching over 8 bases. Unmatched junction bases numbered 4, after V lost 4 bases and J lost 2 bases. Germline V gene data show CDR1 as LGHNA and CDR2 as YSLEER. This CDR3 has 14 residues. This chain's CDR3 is CASSRETGAYEQYF. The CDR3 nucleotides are TGCGCCAGCAGCCGGGAGACAGGGGCCTACGAGCAGTACTTC.

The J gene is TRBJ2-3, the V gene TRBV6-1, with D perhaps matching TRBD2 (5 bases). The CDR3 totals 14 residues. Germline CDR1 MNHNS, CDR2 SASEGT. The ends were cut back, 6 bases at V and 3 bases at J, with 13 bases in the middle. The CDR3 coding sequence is TGTGCCAGCAGCCGGGGAAAAGGTACAGATACGCAGTATTTT. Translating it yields CASSRGKGTDTQYF.

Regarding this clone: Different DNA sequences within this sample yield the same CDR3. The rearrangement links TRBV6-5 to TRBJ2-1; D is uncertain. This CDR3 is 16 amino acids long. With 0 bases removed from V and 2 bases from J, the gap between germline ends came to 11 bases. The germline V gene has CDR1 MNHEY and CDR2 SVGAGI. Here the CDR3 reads CASSYSNRGPYNEQFF. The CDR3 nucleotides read TGTGCCAGCAGTTACTCGAATCGAGGACCCTACAATGAGCAGTTCTTC.

CDR3 region: CASSPGQVTDTQYF. The CDR3 DNA reads as TGTGCCAGCAGCCCAGGACAGGTCACAGATACGCAGTATTTT. The V call is TRBV7-2, the J call TRBJ2-3; 7 bases match TRBD1. J lost 2 bases, V lost 5 bases, and 4 bases had no gene match. The CDR3 covers 14 residues. Germline values: CDR1 SGHTA, CDR2 FQGNSA.

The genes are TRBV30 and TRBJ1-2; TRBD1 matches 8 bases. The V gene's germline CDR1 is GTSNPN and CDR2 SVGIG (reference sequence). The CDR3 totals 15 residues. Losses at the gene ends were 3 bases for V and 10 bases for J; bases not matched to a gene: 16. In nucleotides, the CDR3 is TGTGCCTGGAGGAAGAAGGCAGGGGGACAGGCGGACTACACCTTC. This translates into CAWRKKAGGQADYTF.

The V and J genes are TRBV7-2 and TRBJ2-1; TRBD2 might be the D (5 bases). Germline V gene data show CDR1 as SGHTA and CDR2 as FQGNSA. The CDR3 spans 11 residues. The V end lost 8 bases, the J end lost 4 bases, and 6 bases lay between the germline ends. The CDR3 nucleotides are TGTGCCAGCGAGGGTTACAATGAGCAGTTCTTC. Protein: CASEGYNEQFF.

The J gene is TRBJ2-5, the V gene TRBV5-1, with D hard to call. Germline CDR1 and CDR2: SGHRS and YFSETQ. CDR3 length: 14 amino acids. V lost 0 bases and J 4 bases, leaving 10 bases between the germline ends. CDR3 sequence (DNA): TGCGCCAGCAGCTTGGGCGTCAGCCGAGAGACCCAGTACTTC. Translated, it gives CASSLGVSRETQYF.

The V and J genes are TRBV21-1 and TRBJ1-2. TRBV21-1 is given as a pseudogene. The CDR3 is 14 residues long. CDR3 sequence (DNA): TGTGCCAGCATCCTACCGGGGGGAAGCTATGGCTACACCTTC. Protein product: CASILPGGSYGYTF.

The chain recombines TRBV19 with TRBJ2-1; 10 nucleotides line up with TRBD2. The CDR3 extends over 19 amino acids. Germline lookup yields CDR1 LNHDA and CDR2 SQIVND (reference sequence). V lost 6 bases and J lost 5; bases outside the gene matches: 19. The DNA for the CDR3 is TGTGCCAGTAGGGGGAGGCAGGCTAGCGGGAGACCAAGGGACAATGAGCAGTTCTTC. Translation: CASRGRQASGRPRDNEQFF. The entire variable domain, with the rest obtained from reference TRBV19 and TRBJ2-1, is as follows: DGGITQSPKYLFRKEGQNVTLSCEQNLNHDAMYWYRQDPGQGLRLIYYSQIVNDFQKGDIAEGYSVSREKKESFPLTVTSAQKNPTAFYLCASRGRQASGRPRDNEQFFGPGTRLTVL.